Below, one TCR beta chain is given with its context. The antigen is unknown. In the same sample, other DNA sequences code for this CDR3. Amplification used 60 Vbeta primers and 13 Jbeta primers. The table came from immunoSEQ multiplex PCR; TCRdb's copy has only in-frame clones and leaves some out. Reported are under 120,000 clones; the ten largest clones contain around 0.59%. This entry comes from a study of cytomegalovirus exposure and HLA in healthy donors. Germline values: CDR1 SGHRS, CDR2 YFSETQ. The V gene lost 0 bases and the J gene lost 3 bases, with 8 bases spanning the gap. The CDR3 totals 14 residues. Notes on the study in general: In a later analysis, parvovirus B19, influenza, CMV and Epstein-Barr virus appeared linked to several top co-occurrence clusters.

The sample comprised PBMCs. The receptor comes from a man aged 50 or older in good health and CMV-seronegative. V gene TRBV5-1 combines with J gene TRBJ2-3; unclear D gene. The CDR3: CASSLAGSTDTQYF. DNA of the CDR3: TGCGCCAGCAGCTTGGCCGGGTCTACAGATACGCAGTATTTT.